These 22 T cell receptor beta chains share one sample of origin, sequenced in a study of blood T cell repertoires in COVID-19. Sequencing used immunoSEQ multiplex PCR; TCRdb keeps in-frame clones, though not all of them. The sample lists 250,000 to 350,000 clones, roughly nine tenths occurring once. The sequencing sample was made of peripheral blood. All receptors derive from a man aged 18-30 years with active or convalescent COVID-19.

The chain employs TRBV28 and TRBJ2-5; 7 bases match TRBD2. V was pared by 5 bases and J by 14 bases, with 8 bases of the junction left unmatched. The CDR3 is 11 amino acids. From germline, CDR1 is MDHEN and CDR2 SYDVKM. CDR3 sequence reads: CASSLSGATYF. CDR3 DNA sequence: TGTGCCAGCAGTCTCAGCGGGGCCACTTACTTC.

The rearrangement links TRBV5-5 to TRBJ2-7; 7 bases match TRBD1. Germline assignment: CDR1 SGHKS and CDR2 YYEKEE (reference sequence). Trimming cost V 5 bases and J 6 bases; bases outside gene matches: 14. The CDR3 loop spans 15 amino acids. The CDR3 bases are TGTGCCAGCAGGTGGGACAGACGGGCTGGAGGCGAGCAGTACTTC. The encoded protein is CASRWDRRAGGEQYF.

This sequence joins TRBV19 and TRBJ1-6; tentatively, D is TRBD1 (5 bases). Germline values: CDR1 LNHDA, CDR2 SQIVND (reference sequence). This CDR3 comprises 15 residues. Between the trimmed V and J ends, which lost 5 bases and 10 bases, there was a span of 18 bases. DNA for the CDR3: TGTGCCAGTAGTCCAATGACAGTCCCATTGTCACCCCTCCACTTT. Translated, it gives CASSPMTVPLSPLHF.

V is TRBV4-3 and J is TRBJ1-4; D might be TRBD1 (6 bases). Trimming cost V 4 bases and J 0 bases, with 12 bases left between them. The CDR3 covers 16 residues. Germline V lookup: CDR1 LGHNA, CDR2 YSLEER. CDR3 nucleotide sequence: TGCGCCAGCAGCCGGGGGCGGTTTGCAACTAATGAAAAACTGTTTTTT. It encodes CASSRGRFATNEKLFF.

The J gene is TRBJ1-2, the V gene TRBV21-1. TRBV21-1 is a pseudogene locus. CDR3 length: 18 amino acids. The CDR3 protein is CASSKGRVVPGRRGGYTF. In DNA form, the CDR3 reads TGTGCCAGCAGCAAAGGGAGGGTGGTACCGGGGAGGAGAGGGGGCTACACCTTC.

The V gene is TRBV10-3, the J gene TRBJ1-6; 8 bases align to TRBD1. The CDR3 runs to 16 residues. After removal of 2 bases from V and 10 bases from J, the junction contained 10 bases not matched to a gene. CDR1 is ENHRY, CDR2 SYGVKD, per germline. CDR3 amino acids: CAISERDRSVGSPLHF. The CDR3, as DNA: TGTGCCATCAGTGAGCGGGACAGGTCGGTTGGGTCACCCCTCCACTTT.

The chain has TRBV7-8 and TRBJ2-7, with 10 bases matching TRBD1. CDR3 length: 15 amino acids. After removal of 2 bases from V and 9 bases from J, the junction contained 10 bases not matched to a gene. Per germline, CDR1 SGHVS and CDR2 FQNEAQ. DNA for the CDR3: TGTGCCAGCAGCTTAAGGGGGACAGGGGTAGTAGGGCAGTACTTC. Amino acid sequence: CASSLRGTGVVGQYF.

The chain combines TRBV5-1 with TRBJ2-1; the D is unclear. Trimming left V 0 bases short and J 0 bases short, with 10 bases between. Germline-derived CDR1 and CDR2 are SGHRS and YFSETQ. The CDR3 length is 16 residues. The CDR3 DNA reads as TGCGCCAGCAGCTTGGCTGCAGCAGGCTCCTACAATGAGCAGTTCTTC. It specifies CASSLAAAGSYNEQFF.

V gene TRBV19 combines with J gene TRBJ1-2; D is ambiguous. The CDR3 is 13 residues long. Germline CDR1 reads LNHDA; CDR2 reads SQIVND (reference sequence). Trimming took off 3 bases at V and 5 bases at J, with 10 bases between the two ends. CDR3 in amino acids: CASSINGLYGYTF. DNA of the CDR3: TGTGCCAGTAGTATTAACGGTCTTTATGGCTACACCTTC.

This chain links TRBV19 with TRBJ1-1; no reliable D call. Per the germline V gene, CDR1 is LNHDA and CDR2 is SQIVND (reference sequence). Between the trimmed V and J ends, which lost 7 bases and 4 bases, there was a span of 13 bases. This CDR3 spans 13 amino acids. CDR3 nucleotides: TGTGCCAGTACCATGTTTGAGGGCACTGAAGCTTTCTTT. As protein: CASTMFEGTEAFF.

This chain uses TRBV7-9 with TRBJ1-3; 9 bases are a match to TRBD1. The CDR3 length is 17 residues. J was trimmed by 3 bases and V by 5 bases; bases with no gene match: 11. Germline loops: CDR1 SEHNR, CDR2 FQNEAQ (reference sequence). This CDR3 is CASSPIPRTGVGNTIYF. In nucleotides, the CDR3 is TGTGCCAGCAGCCCTATCCCCAGGACAGGGGTTGGAAACACCATATATTTT.

The CDR3 DNA reads TGTGCCAGCAGTTACTCGGTGAGAGAGACCCAGTACTTC. Translation gives CASSYSVRETQYF. This chain joins TRBV6-6 and TRBJ2-5, with D unresolved. V was cut by 0 bases and J by 4 bases, with 6 bases left in between. CDR1 is MNHNY and CDR2 is SVGAGI in the germline V gene (reference sequence). This CDR3 spans 13 amino acids.

The sample holds a few counts of this clone. V gene TRBV28 combines with J gene TRBJ2-1; the D gene is possibly TRBD2 (6 bases). The CDR3 consists of 12 residues. V was cut by 2 bases and J by 10 bases, with 9 bases left in between. CDR1 and CDR2 (germline): MDHEN, SYDVKM. The CDR3 DNA reads as TGTGCCAGCAGTTTAGGGACTGGGGAGCAGTTCTTC. It specifies CASSLGTGEQFF.

The genes are TRBV29-1 and TRBJ1-2, with 11 nucleotides matching TRBD1. Germline lookup yields CDR1 SQVTM and CDR2 ANQGSEA. The CDR3 totals 14 residues. V lost 5 bases, J lost 6 bases, and 8 bases stayed unmatched. CDR3 loop: CSVRWTGGSDGYTF. The CDR3 bases are TGCAGCGTTCGATGGACAGGGGGCTCGGATGGCTACACCTTC.

The chain has TRBV27 and TRBJ2-1, with TRBD2 identical over 12 bases. Germline CDR1 reads MNHEY; CDR2 reads SMNVEV (reference sequence). Unmatched junction bases numbered 3, after V lost 6 bases and J lost 6 bases. The CDR3 is 14 residues long. The CDR3 bases are TGTGCCAGCAGGACTAGCGGGAGTATCAATGAGCAGTTCTTC. It encodes CASRTSGSINEQFF.

This clone was detected once. This sequence joins TRBV13 and TRBJ1-4; weak D call: TRBD1 (6 bases). Per germline, CDR1 PRHDT and CDR2 FYEKMQ (reference sequence). With 1 base removed from V and 6 bases from J, the gap between germline ends came to 12 bases. This CDR3 has 15 residues. As DNA, the CDR3 is TGTGCCAGCAGCTTAGCGGCCGGGACATATGAAAAACTGTTTTTT. Translation: CASSLAAGTYEKLFF.

The gene calls are TRBV28 and TRBJ1-4; 7 bases map to TRBD1. This CDR3 region has 13 residues. Trimming took 8 bases from V and 6 from J; bases not matched to a gene: 6. The V gene's germline CDR1 is MDHEN and CDR2 SYDVKM. The CDR3 protein is CASRDSWDEKLFF. The CDR3 DNA follows: TGTGCCAGCCGGGACAGTTGGGATGAAAAACTGTTTTTT.

The rearrangement joins TRBV5-1 to TRBJ2-1; 10 nucleotides align to TRBD1. Germline trimming cut 4 bases from V and 1 base from J; bases unmatched to any gene: 8. Germline V gives CDR1 SGHRS, CDR2 YFSETQ. The CDR3 is 17 amino acids. CDR3 in amino acids: CASSPLGDRGSYNEQFF. DNA of the CDR3: TGCGCCAGCAGCCCCTTGGGGGACAGGGGTTCCTACAATGAGCAGTTCTTC.

The V gene is TRBV18, the J gene TRBJ1-3; weak D call: TRBD1 (6 bases). Germline CDR1 is KGHSH and CDR2 is LQKENI. This CDR3 has 17 amino acids. Trimming pared 3 bases from V and 1 base from J, leaving 16 bases between. CDR3 loop: CASSPRLQGQSGNTIYF. CDR3 in DNA: TGTGCCAGCTCACCTCGCCTCCAGGGGCAATCTGGAAACACCATATATTTT.

V is TRBV7-8 and J is TRBJ1-5; 8 bases are a match to TRBD1. The CDR3 is 18 amino acids. V was clipped by 2 bases and J by 4 bases; unmatched bases: 13. In germline, CDR1 is SGHVS, CDR2 FQNEAQ. The chain's CDR3 is CASSLFGQGAAGNQPQHF. CDR3 nucleotides: TGTGCCAGCAGCTTATTCGGTCAGGGGGCCGCAGGGAATCAGCCCCAGCATTTT.

The chain uses TRBV4-1 and TRBJ2-7, with 10 bases lining up with TRBD1. CDR1 and CDR2 from the germline V gene are MGHRA and YSYEKL. With 2 bases clipped from V and 5 bases from J, the junction kept 6 bases outside the gene matches. The CDR3 totals 15 residues. The CDR3 DNA reads TGCGCCAGCAGCCAAAGGGACAGGGGTCCCCACGAGCAGTACTTC. Its protein is CASSQRDRGPHEQYF.

The chain employs TRBV4-1 and TRBJ1-6; D perhaps matches TRBD1 (6 bases). This CDR3 spans 16 amino acids. The V and J ends lost 2 bases and 7 bases respectively, with 15 bases between them. Germline lookup yields CDR1 MGHRA and CDR2 YSYEKL. The CDR3 reads CASSQKGQGLNSPLHF. The CDR3 DNA is TGCGCCAGCAGCCAAAAGGGGCAGGGGCTAAATTCACCCCTCCACTTT.